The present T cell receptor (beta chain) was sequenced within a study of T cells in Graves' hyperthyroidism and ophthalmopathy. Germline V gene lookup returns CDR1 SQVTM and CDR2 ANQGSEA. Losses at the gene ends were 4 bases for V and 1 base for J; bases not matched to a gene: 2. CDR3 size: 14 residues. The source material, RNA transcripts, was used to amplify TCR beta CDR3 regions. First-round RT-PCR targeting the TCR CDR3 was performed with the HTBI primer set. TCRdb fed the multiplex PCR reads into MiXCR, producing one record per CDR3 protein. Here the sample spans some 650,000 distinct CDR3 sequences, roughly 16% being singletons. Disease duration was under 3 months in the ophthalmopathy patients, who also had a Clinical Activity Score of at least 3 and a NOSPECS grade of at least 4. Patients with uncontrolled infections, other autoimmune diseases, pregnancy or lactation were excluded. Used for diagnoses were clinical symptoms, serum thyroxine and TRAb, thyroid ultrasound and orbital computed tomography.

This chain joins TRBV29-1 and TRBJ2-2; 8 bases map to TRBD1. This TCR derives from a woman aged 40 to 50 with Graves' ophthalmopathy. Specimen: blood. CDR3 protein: CSVGTGQNTGELFF. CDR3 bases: TGCAGCGTTGGGACAGGGCAGAACACCGGGGAGCTGTTTTTT.